This paragraph reports one T cell receptor beta chain. Germline V gene data show CDR1 as SNHLY and CDR2 as FYNNEI. The CDR3 spans 13 residues. With 11 bases removed from V and 5 bases from J, the gap between germline ends came to 19 bases. The record originates from a study of T cell responses to AZD1222 COVID-19 vaccine. Sequencing used immunoSEQ multiplex PCR; TCRdb keeps in-frame clones, though not all of them. There are under 50,000 clones in the sample; roughly 90% occur only once, and approximately 5% lies in the top ten. The source is an adult who received the AZD1222 COVID-19 vaccine. The starting material was peripheral blood, obtained 28 days after the second AZD1222 dose. The gene calls are TRBV2 and TRBJ2-7; TRBD2 might be the D (6 bases). This CDR3 is CAAGLGGGNEQYF. DNA for the CDR3: TGTGCCGCAGGATTGGGGGGTGGAAACGAGCAGTACTTC.